The clone carrying this T cell receptor beta chain has a single count. These data are taken from a study of blood T cell repertoires in COVID-19. In the study overall: From T cells, B-cell-depleted T cells, or PBMCs came the material, which was cDNA or gDNA.

V lost 1 base and J lost 1, with 4 bases in between. Looked up from germline, CDR1 is SGHDT and CDR2 is YYEEEE. The CDR3 has 13 amino acids. Measured with immunoSEQ multiplex PCR; TCRdb has only the in-frame clones, and not every one. The sample shows 130,000 or so clones, roughly four fifths of them seen only once. The specimen was PBMCs or T cells enriched from blood (not recorded which). The TCR comes from a man younger than 45 who had recovered from COVID-19. V is TRBV5-6 and J is TRBJ2-3, with D hard to call. CDR3 residues: CASSLTGTDTQYF. In DNA form, the CDR3 reads TGTGCCAGCAGCTTGACGGGCACAGATACGCAGTATTTT.